These T cell receptor beta chains were read from a single sample in a study of control samples from healthy donors and cancer patients. Method: immunoSEQ multiplex PCR; TCRdb's copy keeps in-frame clones and lacks some. Of some 190,000 clones in the sample, over 80% were seen once. Sequencing input: blood. The receptors originated from a man aged 30-40 years in good health. CDR3s include the opening cysteine and the closing phenylalanine or tryptophan. A D gene is named only where the DNA matches it firmly. A clone size is listed for some rows: how often the clone was seen (once, few, many), or a class if it is expanded.

V gene	J gene	clone size	D gene	CDR3 protein	CDR3 DNA
TRBV5-6	TRBJ1-2	-	-	CASSPTRRGNGYTF	TGTGCCAGCAGCCCTACTCGCAGGGGTAATGGCTACACCTTC
TRBV18	TRBJ2-3	-	TRBD1	CASSSTGGYTDTQYF	TGTGCCAGCTCATCCACAGGGGGCTACACAGATACGCAGTATTTT
TRBV18	TRBJ1-2	-	-	CASSPPNRHNYGYTF	TGTGCCAGCTCACCACCTAACAGACATAACTATGGCTACACCTTC
TRBV5-1	TRBJ2-7	-	TRBD1	CASSPPDRAYEQYF	TGCGCCAGCAGCCCTCCGGACAGGGCCTACGAGCAGTACTTC
TRBV2	TRBJ1-1	-	-	CASHRDINTEAFF	TGTGCCAGCCACCGGGACATAAACACTGAAGCTTTCTTT
TRBV29-1	TRBJ1-1	-	-	CSVAGPMNTEAFF	TGCAGCGTTGCTGGCCCGATGAACACTGAAGCTTTCTTT
TRBV7-9	TRBJ1-5	-	TRBD1	CASSRDRGRTQPQHF	TGTGCCAGCAGTCGAGACAGGGGGCGCACTCAGCCCCAGCATTTT
TRBV19	TRBJ2-6	-	-	CASSSTEGSSGANVLTF	TGTGCCAGTAGTAGCACAGAAGGTTCCTCTGGGGCCAACGTCCTGACTTTC
TRBV7-9	TRBJ1-4	-	TRBD1	CASSSQTGLRLRNEKLFF	TGTGCCAGCAGCTCCCAGACAGGGCTCCGCTTGAGGAATGAAAAACTGTTTTTT
TRBV5-6	TRBJ2-7	-	-	CASSAVGFRERTYEQYF	TGTGCCAGCAGCGCGGTAGGTTTCAGGGAGAGGACCTACGAGCAGTACTTC
TRBV5-1	TRBJ2-2	-	TRBD2	CASSAGLAGGPGTGELFF	TGCGCCAGCAGCGCGGGACTAGCGGGGGGGCCAGGCACCGGGGAGCTGTTTTTT
TRBV3-1/TRBV3-2	TRBJ2-2	-	-	CASSPVGVRRTGELFF	TGTGCCAGCAGCCCCGTTGGGGTTCGGCGCACCGGGGAGCTGTTTTTT
TRBV5-1	TRBJ1-5	-	-	CASSLVGGINQPQHF	TGCGCCAGCAGCTTGGTCGGGGGCATAAATCAGCCCCAGCATTTT
TRBV15	TRBJ2-2	-	-	CATSRLSGASWNTGELFF	TGTGCCACCAGCAGATTATCTGGGGCTTCTTGGAACACCGGGGAGCTGTTTTTT
TRBV5-1	TRBJ1-2	few	TRBD1	CASSGTDLYGYTF	TGCGCCAGCAGCGGGACAGACCTCTATGGCTACACCTTC
TRBV7-8	TRBJ1-5	-	TRBD1	CASSLGDRGNQPQHF	TGTGCCAGCAGCTTAGGGGACAGGGGCAATCAGCCCCAGCATTTT
TRBV27	TRBJ2-5	-	-	CASSWSGQETQYF	TGTGCCAGCAGTTGGTCAGGCCAAGAGACCCAGTACTTC
TRBV5-1	TRBJ1-4	-	-	CASSLAHNEKLFF	TGCGCCAGCAGCTTGGCGCACAATGAAAAACTGTTTTTT
TRBV20-1	TRBJ2-1	-	TRBD2	CSASRTSGYNEQFF	TGCAGTGCTAGTAGGACTAGCGGGTACAATGAGCAGTTCTTC
TRBV30	TRBJ2-1	-	-	CAWNRGVGDEQFF	TGTGCCTGGAATCGCGGGGTGGGCGATGAGCAGTTCTTC
TRBV18	TRBJ2-1	once	-	CASSPTAFSYNEQFF	TGTGCCAGCTCACCCACGGCATTCTCCTACAATGAGCAGTTCTTC
TRBV5-1	TRBJ2-2	-	-	CASKGINTGELFF	TGCGCCTCCAAGGGGATTAACACCGGGGAGCTGTTTTTT
TRBV6-4	TRBJ2-3	-	-	CASSDSASTDTQYF	TGTGCCAGCAGTGATTCGGCTAGCACAGATACGCAGTATTTT
TRBV4-1	TRBJ1-6	-	-	CASSPPGQANSPLHF	TGCGCCAGCAGCCCCCCGGGGCAGGCTAATTCACCCCTCCACTTT
TRBV20-1	TRBJ2-2	-	-	CSASGVGNTGELFF	TGCAGTGCTAGTGGAGTGGGGAACACCGGGGAGCTGTTTTTT
TRBV15	TRBJ1-5	-	-	CATSSHRNQPQHF	TGTGCCACCAGCAGCCACAGGAATCAGCCCCAGCATTTT
TRBV7-8	TRBJ2-7	-	TRBD1	CASSLVRTGGHEQYF	TGTGCCAGCAGCTTAGTAAGGACAGGGGGCCACGAGCAGTACTTC
TRBV2	TRBJ2-2	-	TRBD2	CASSRTSGVGGELFF	TGTGCCAGCAGCCGGACTAGCGGGGTGGGCGGGGAGCTGTTTTTT
TRBV7-9	TRBJ1-1	-	-	CASSTSARVDTEAFF	TGTGCCAGCAGCACCTCGGCTCGGGTGGATACTGAAGCTTTCTTT
TRBV10-2	TRBJ2-4	-	-	CASSASGGNIQYF	TGCGCCAGCAGTGCAAGTGGAGGAAACATTCAGTACTTC
TRBV9	TRBJ2-2	-	-	CASRWTENTGELFF	TGTGCCAGCCGTTGGACAGAGAACACCGGGGAGCTGTTTTTT
TRBV4-1	TRBJ2-3	few	TRBD2	CASSQGELAASTDTQYF	TGCGCCAGCAGCCAGGGAGAACTAGCGGCCAGCACAGATACGCAGTATTTT
TRBV9	TRBJ2-3	-	-	CASSSLGTSGTDTQYF	TGTGCCAGCAGCTCCCTGGGGACCTCTGGCACAGATACGCAGTATTTT
TRBV19	TRBJ1-5	-	-	CASTRDTNSNQPQHF	TGTGCCAGCACCAGGGACACCAATAGCAATCAGCCCCAGCATTTT
TRBV29-1	TRBJ2-1	-	TRBD2	CSVEPSSGVYNEQFF	TGCAGCGTTGAACCCTCTAGCGGGGTATACAATGAGCAGTTCTTC
TRBV15	TRBJ2-5	-	-	CATSIYRVLSQETQYF	TGTGCCACCAGCATTTACAGGGTGTTGAGCCAAGAGACCCAGTACTTC
TRBV5-1	TRBJ1-2	-	-	CASRLEGPEGYTF	TGCGCCAGCAGGTTGGAGGGACCGGAGGGCTACACCTTC
TRBV7-3	TRBJ2-7	-	-	CASSPRKNYEQYF	TGTGCCAGCAGCCCACGGAAGAACTACGAGCAGTACTTC
TRBV9	TRBJ1-2	-	-	CASSVQAQSNYGYTF	TGTGCCAGCAGCGTACAGGCACAGTCTAACTATGGCTACACCTTC
TRBV7-9	TRBJ2-2	-	TRBD1	CASSPMDRATGELFF	TGTGCCAGCAGCCCAATGGACAGGGCCACCGGGGAGCTGTTTTTT
TRBV11-1	TRBJ2-1	once	TRBD2	CASSWGGLALNEQFF	TGTGCCAGCAGCTGGGGGGGACTAGCGCTTAATGAGCAGTTCTTC
TRBV5-1	TRBJ2-1	-	TRBD2	CASSLDGGAYNEQFF	TGCGCCAGCAGCTTGGACGGGGGGGCCTACAATGAGCAGTTCTTC
TRBV15	TRBJ1-2	-	-	CATSRDRSNYGYTF	TGTGCCACCAGCAGAGATCGATCTAACTATGGCTACACCTTC
TRBV21-1	TRBJ2-7	-	-	CASSKVMSSGESSYEQYF	TGTGCCAGCAGCAAAGTTATGTCTAGCGGGGAGAGCTCCTACGAGCAGTACTTC
TRBV7-6	TRBJ2-3	-	TRBD2	CASSLAGTRGDGAQYF	TGTGCCAGCAGCTTAGCGGGGACTAGGGGTGACGGTGCGCAGTATTTT
TRBV27	TRBJ2-1	-	-	CASSLGQYNEQFF	TGTGCCAGCAGTTTGGGTCAGTACAATGAGCAGTTCTTC
TRBV7-9	TRBJ1-4	-	-	CASNGEGLEKLFF	TGTGCCAGCAACGGGGAAGGACTGGAAAAACTGTTTTTT
TRBV12-3/TRBV12-4	TRBJ2-7	-	-	CASSLTRSYEQYF	TGTGCCAGCAGTTTAACCCGAAGTTACGAGCAGTACTTC
TRBV30	TRBJ1-1	-	-	CAWGREVNTEAFF	TGTGCCTGGGGCCGCGAGGTGAACACTGAAGCTTTCTTT
TRBV19	TRBJ2-1	few	-	CASSRVTGIFEQFF	TGTGCCAGTAGTCGGGTCACAGGGATCTTTGAGCAGTTCTTC
TRBV30	TRBJ2-7	-	-	CAWSVQGYEQYF	TGTGCCTGGAGTGTACAGGGTTACGAGCAGTACTTC
TRBV12-3/TRBV12-4	TRBJ1-1	-	-	CASSLKGPEAFF	TGTGCCAGCAGTTTAAAGGGGCCTGAAGCTTTCTTT
TRBV5-1	TRBJ1-1	-	TRBD1	CASSFSGGSMNTEAFF	TGCGCCAGCAGCTTTTCAGGGGGATCAATGAACACTGAAGCTTTCTTT
TRBV29-1	TRBJ2-1	-	-	CSVEPQIYNEQFF	TGCAGCGTTGAACCCCAAATCTACAATGAGCAGTTCTTC
TRBV3-1/TRBV3-2	TRBJ2-3	-	-	CASSHVSTDTQYF	TGTGCCAGCAGCCATGTTAGCACAGATACGCAGTATTTT